This T cell receptor beta chain was identified in a study of blood T cell repertoires in COVID-19. Study context: PBMCs, B-cell-depleted T cells, or T cells provided the cDNA or gDNA that made up the material.

The assay was immunoSEQ multiplex PCR, and TCRdb's table has in-frame clones only and misses some. The top ten clones hold under 0.75% of a sample with approximately 440,000 clones, roughly 90% of them seen once. Those who participated ranged in age from about 18 to 89 years and resided in 24 US areas. Trimming removed 2 bases from V and 3 bases from J, with 7 bases in between. CDR1 is WSHSY, CDR2 SAAADI, per germline. The CDR3 runs 13 residues. This clonotype was sampled from a woman aged 18-35 years who had recovered from COVID-19. This rearrangement joins TRBV10-2 to TRBJ1-2; tentative D call: TRBD1 (6 bases). The specimen was PBMCs or T cells enriched from blood (not recorded which). Here the CDR3 DNA reads TGCGCCAGCAGTGAGGGACAGTACTATGGCTACACCTTC. Protein: CASSEGQYYGYTF.